One sample yielded the 15 T cell receptor beta chains listed below, sequenced in a study of T cell repertoires in cytomegalovirus infection. TCRdb re-called the reads with MiXCR, one entry per CDR3 protein. This sample carries 650,000 to 850,000 distinct CDR3 sequences, just under 30% of them seen once, and the ten largest clones take around 13%. These receptors have no identified antigens. The sample consisted of cultured CD8+ T cells from PBMCs, taken from culture after CMV antigen stimulation. Receptors originate from a human donor in good health (CMV status not recorded). Some clones in this sample may be carry-over from other donors' samples.

The V gene is TRBV5-1, the J gene TRBJ2-2; no clear D. This CDR3 spans 14 amino acids. The germline V gene encodes CDR1 SGHRS and CDR2 YFSETQ. V lost 2 bases and J lost 4, with 9 bases in between. The CDR3 bases are TGCGCCAGCAGCTTTGGGGATTCCACCGGGGAGCTGTTTTTT. Its translation: CASSFGDSTGELFF.

J is TRBJ2-7 and V is TRBV12-3 or TRBV12-4; the D is unclear. The CDR3 is made up of 13 amino acids. V lost 4 bases to trimming and J lost 3 bases, with 10 bases between them. The CDR3 nucleotides are TGTGCCAGCAGTTCCTTGACCCACTACGAGCAGTACTTC. Translation gives CASSSLTHYEQYF.

In this sample, this clonotype turned up once. A single base separates this from a much larger clone, so it may be a read error. The chain employs TRBV25-1 and TRBJ1-2; D call uncertain. The CDR3 consists of 12 residues. Looked up from germline, CDR1 is MGHDK and CDR2 is SYGVNS. As DNA, the CDR3 is TGTGCCAGTACGACGGGCAGCTATGGCTACCCCTTC. This sequence encodes CASTTGSYGYPF.

V and J are TRBV7-6 and TRBJ2-1; 8 bases align to TRBD2. V gave up 7 bases and J gave up 4 bases; unmatched junction bases: 15. The germline V gene has CDR1 SGHVS and CDR2 FNYEAQ. The CDR3 runs to 17 residues. The CDR3 coding sequence is TGTGCCAGCACCCTAAAAGGGGGTCGCGGGGGGTACAATGAGCAGTTCTTC. It encodes CASTLKGGRGGYNEQFF.

This clonotype was seen many times. The chain has TRBV7-2 and TRBJ2-1; 7 bases are shared with TRBD1. From germline, CDR1 is SGHTA and CDR2 FQGNSA. V shed 6 bases, J shed 8 bases, and the junction held 16 bases outside the gene matches. This CDR3 is built from 16 residues. The CDR3 coding sequence is TGTGCCAGCAGTCTTAACACAGGGGCTCCCGTGGATGAGCAGTTCTTC. Residues: CASSLNTGAPVDEQFF.

V is TRBV28 and J is TRBJ2-5; D is unresolved. The CDR3 is made up of 12 amino acids. Between the trimmed V and J ends, which lost 5 bases and 5 bases, there was a span of 9 bases. Germline values: CDR1 MDHEN, CDR2 SYDVKM. Here the CDR3 reads CASSHPLETQYF. Written as DNA, the CDR3 is TGTGCCAGCAGTCACCCCTTGGAGACCCAGTACTTC.

This sequence joins TRBV9 and TRBJ2-2; possible D gene TRBD1, 5 bases. Between the trimmed V and J ends, which lost 5 bases and 0 bases, there was a span of 8 bases. Germline CDR1 reads SGDLS; CDR2 reads YYNGEE. The length of the CDR3 is 14 residues. The CDR3 bases are TGTGCCAGCAGAGACAGAGCGAACACCGGGGAGCTGTTTTTT. Translating gives CASRDRANTGELFF.

This clonotype was observed a handful of times. The gene calls are TRBV4-1 and TRBJ2-2; unclear D gene. The CDR3 is made up of 16 amino acids. Per germline, CDR1 MGHRA and CDR2 YSYEKL. V was trimmed by 1 base and J by 1 base, leaving 10 bases between them. In DNA, the CDR3 is TGCGCCAGCAGCCAAGTAGGTGGGGAGAACACCGGGGAGCTGTTTTTT. Translation: CASSQVGGENTGELFF.

The chain employs TRBV12-3 or TRBV12-4 and TRBJ2-1, with TRBD2 matching 8 bases. J lost 2 bases, V lost 6 bases, and 18 bases had no gene match. CDR3 length: 19 amino acids. Here the CDR3 reads CASSLSGRGANGPYNEQFF. CDR3 nucleotide sequence: TGTGCCAGCAGCCTCTCGGGGCGGGGGGCCAACGGCCCCTACAATGAGCAGTTCTTC.

The chain uses TRBV9 and TRBJ1-1; TRBD1 agrees at 7 bases. This CDR3 has 15 residues. Germline V lookup: CDR1 SGDLS, CDR2 YYNGEE. After removal of 3 bases from V and 0 bases from J, the junction contained 5 bases not matched to a gene. The DNA of the CDR3 is TGTGCCAGCAGCGCCCTGGGACAGATGAACACTGAAGCTTTCTTT. Translating gives CASSALGQMNTEAFF.

The DNA for the CDR3 is TGTGCCAGCAGTAACTCCGGGACCCTGAACACTGAAGCTTTCTTT. It specifies CASSNSGTLNTEAFF. The V gene is TRBV27, the J gene TRBJ1-1, with D perhaps matching TRBD1 (5 bases). V was trimmed by 5 bases and J by 0 bases, leaving 13 bases between them. This CDR3 spans 15 amino acids. Germline V gene sequence: CDR1 MNHEY, CDR2 SMNVEV (reference sequence).

The chain combines TRBV9 with TRBJ2-3; 9 nucleotides agree with TRBD2. The CDR3 is made up of 17 amino acids. From germline, CDR1 is SGDLS and CDR2 YYNGEE. V lost 3 bases, J lost 4 bases, and 12 bases stayed unmatched. The DNA for the CDR3 is TGTGCCAGCAGCGCCCTCACCGGGACTAGCATGGCAGATACGCAGTATTTT. It specifies CASSALTGTSMADTQYF.

The J gene is TRBJ2-1, the V gene TRBV6-2 or TRBV6-3; D gene ambiguous. The CDR3 loop spans 15 amino acids. V dropped 2 bases and J dropped 6 bases, with 14 bases sitting between them. Germline V gives CDR1 MNHEY, CDR2 SVGEGT. CDR3 residues: CASSYGVDLGNEQFF. Written as DNA, the CDR3 is TGTGCCAGCAGTTACGGGGTGGATTTGGGCAATGAGCAGTTCTTC.

The V gene is TRBV10-3, the J gene TRBJ2-5; D call uncertain. Germline V gene sequence: CDR1 ENHRY, CDR2 SYGVKD. This CDR3 region has 12 residues. V was trimmed by 4 bases and J by 2 bases, leaving 5 bases between them. The chain's CDR3 is CAISAPQETQYF. In nucleotides, the CDR3 is TGTGCCATCAGTGCGCCACAAGAGACCCAGTACTTC.

This clonotype was seen a few times. V usage is TRBV6-2 or TRBV6-3 and J usage is TRBJ1-5, with TRBD1 matching over 8 bases. This CDR3 is 15 amino acids long. Germline loops: CDR1 MNHEY, CDR2 SVGEGT. V shed 6 bases, J shed 2 bases, and the junction held 6 bases outside the gene matches. The CDR3 DNA follows: TGTGCCAGCAGGACAGGGGTGAGTCGCAATCAGCCCCAGCATTTT. Translated: CASRTGVSRNQPQHF.